The 5 T cell receptor beta chains given below trace back to one sample, sequenced in a study of graft-versus-host responses after intestinal transplantation. No antigen is known for these receptors. Here immunoSEQ multiplex PCR was the method, and the copy in TCRdb shows in-frame clones only, minus some. The sample comprises around 78,000 clones, around nine tenths of which are singletons, and roughly 8% rests with the top ten. Here the sequenced sample was unstimulated CD8+ T cells sorted from spleen or lymph node cells, taken before transplant. All receptors derive from a human donor who was the organ donor for an intestinal transplant.

The gene calls are TRBV28 and TRBJ2-1; unclear D gene. From germline, CDR1 is MDHEN and CDR2 SYDVKM. This CDR3 is 14 amino acids long. Trimming took off 2 bases at V and 3 bases at J, with 8 bases between the two ends. CDR3 sequence: CASSLRNNYNEQFF. The CDR3 coding sequence is TGTGCCAGCAGTTTACGAAATAACTACAATGAGCAGTTCTTC.

V and J are TRBV13 and TRBJ2-3; D is unclear. CDR1 is PRHDT, CDR2 FYEKMQ, per germline (reference sequence). CDR3 length equals 12 residues. V lost 0 bases and J 5 bases, leaving 3 bases between the germline ends. This CDR3 reads CASSLGRDTQYF. CDR3 sequence (DNA): TGTGCCAGCAGCTTAGGGAGAGATACGCAGTATTTT.

This clone was seen only once. J is TRBJ2-3 and V is TRBV6-5, with D perhaps TRBD1 or TRBD2 (5 bases each). The CDR3 totals 15 residues. CDR1 is MNHEY, CDR2 SVGAGI, per germline. Trimming took off 10 bases at V and 8 bases at J, with 25 bases between the two ends. This chain's CDR3 is CAILLRGPIQGTQYF. CDR3 DNA: TGTGCCATCCTCCTCCGGGGACCGATTCAGGGTACGCAGTATTTT.

The V and J genes are TRBV6-1 and TRBJ1-2, with a weak D call TRBD1 (5 bases). CDR1 and CDR2 (germline): MNHNS, SASEGT. The V end was cut by 5 bases, the J end by 6 bases, with 13 bases between. The CDR3 is made up of 13 amino acids. As DNA, the CDR3 is TGTGCCAGCAGTCAGGGCCCTCTCCATGGCTACACCTTC. Residues: CASSQGPLHGYTF.

The rearrangement links TRBV28 to TRBJ1-2; D not resolved. V was clipped by 3 bases and J by 2 bases, with 7 bases between them. The germline CDR1 and CDR2 sequences are MDHEN and SYDVKM. CDR3 length: 13 amino acids. This chain's CDR3 is CASSLKANYGYTF. The DNA for the CDR3 is TGTGCCAGCAGTTTGAAGGCGAACTATGGCTACACCTTC.